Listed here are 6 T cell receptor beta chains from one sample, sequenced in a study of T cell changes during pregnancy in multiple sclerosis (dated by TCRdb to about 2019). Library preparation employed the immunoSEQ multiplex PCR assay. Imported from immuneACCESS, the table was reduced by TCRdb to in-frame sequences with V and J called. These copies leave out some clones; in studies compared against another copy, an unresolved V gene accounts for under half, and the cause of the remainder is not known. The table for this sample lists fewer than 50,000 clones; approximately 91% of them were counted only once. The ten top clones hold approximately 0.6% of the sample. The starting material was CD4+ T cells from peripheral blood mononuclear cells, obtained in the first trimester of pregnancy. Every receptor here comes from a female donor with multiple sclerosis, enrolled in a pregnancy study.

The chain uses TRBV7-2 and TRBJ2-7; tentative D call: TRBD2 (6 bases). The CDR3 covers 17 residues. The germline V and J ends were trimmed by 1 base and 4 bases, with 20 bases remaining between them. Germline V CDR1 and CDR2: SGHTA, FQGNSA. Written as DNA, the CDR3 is TGTGCCAGCAGCTTAGATGGAGGGATTTGGGCTTTTTACGAGCAGTACTTC. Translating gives CASSLDGGIWAFYEQYF.

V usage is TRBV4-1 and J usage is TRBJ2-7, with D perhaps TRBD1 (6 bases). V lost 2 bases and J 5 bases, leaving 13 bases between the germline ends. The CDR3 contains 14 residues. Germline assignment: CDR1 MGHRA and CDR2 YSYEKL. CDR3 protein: CASSQLNRENEQYF. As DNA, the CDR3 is TGCGCCAGCAGCCAACTGAACAGGGAGAACGAGCAGTACTTC.

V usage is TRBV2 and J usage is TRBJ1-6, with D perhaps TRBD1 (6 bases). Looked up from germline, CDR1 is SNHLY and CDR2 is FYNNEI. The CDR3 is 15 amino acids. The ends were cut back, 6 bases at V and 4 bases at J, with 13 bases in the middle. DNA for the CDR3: TGTGCCAGCAGCATCTACAGGGCTTATAATTCACCCCTCCACTTT. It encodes CASSIYRAYNSPLHF.

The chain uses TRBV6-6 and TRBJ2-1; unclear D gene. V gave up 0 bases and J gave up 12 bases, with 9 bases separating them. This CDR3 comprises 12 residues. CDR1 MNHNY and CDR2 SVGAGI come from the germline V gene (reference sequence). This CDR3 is CASSYSSNSQFF. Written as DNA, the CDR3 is TGTGCCAGCAGTTACTCGAGCAATTCGCAGTTCTTC.

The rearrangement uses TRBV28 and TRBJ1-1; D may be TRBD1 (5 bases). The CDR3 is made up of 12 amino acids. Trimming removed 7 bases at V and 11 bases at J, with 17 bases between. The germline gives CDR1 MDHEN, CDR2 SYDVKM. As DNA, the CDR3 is TGTGCCAGCAAGATCGTTTCGGGGGTGGCTTTCTTT. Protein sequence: CASKIVSGVAFF.

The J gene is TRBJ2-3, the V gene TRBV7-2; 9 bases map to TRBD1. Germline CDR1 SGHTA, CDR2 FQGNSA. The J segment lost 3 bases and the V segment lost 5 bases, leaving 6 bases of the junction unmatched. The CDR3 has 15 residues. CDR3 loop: CASSGDRGRTDTQYF. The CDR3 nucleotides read TGTGCCAGCAGCGGCGACAGGGGGAGGACAGATACGCAGTATTTT.